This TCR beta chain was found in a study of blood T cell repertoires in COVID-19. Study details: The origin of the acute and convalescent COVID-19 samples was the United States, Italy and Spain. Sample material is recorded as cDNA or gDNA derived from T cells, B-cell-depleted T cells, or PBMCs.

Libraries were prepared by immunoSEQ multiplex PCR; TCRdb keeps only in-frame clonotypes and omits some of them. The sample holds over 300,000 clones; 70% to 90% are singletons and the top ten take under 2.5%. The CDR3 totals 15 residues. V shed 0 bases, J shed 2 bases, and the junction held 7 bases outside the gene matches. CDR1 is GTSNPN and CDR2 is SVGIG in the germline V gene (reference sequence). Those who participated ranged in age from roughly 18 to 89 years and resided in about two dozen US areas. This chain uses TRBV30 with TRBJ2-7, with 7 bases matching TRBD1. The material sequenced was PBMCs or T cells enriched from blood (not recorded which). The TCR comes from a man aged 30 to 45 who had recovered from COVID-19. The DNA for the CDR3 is TGTGCCTGGAGTGTTCTAGGTGGACAGGCCTACGAGCAGTACTTC. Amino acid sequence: CAWSVLGGQAYEQYF.